This TCR beta chain was sequenced in a study of beta chain features in type 1 diabetes. Study results and caveats: HLA influence on TCRB rearrangement stayed unresolved here. A moderate, significant TCRB CDR3 shortening appeared in type 1 diabetes across four CD4+ subsets. Naive, central memory and Treg TCRB repertoires seemed to resemble each other more closely in patients than they did in healthy donors.

Germline CDR1 reads SNHLY; CDR2 reads FYNNEI. Trimming removed 4 bases from V and 2 bases from J, with 14 bases in between. CDR3 length equals 15 residues. TCRB transcripts that were expressed got sequenced, as all of the isolated RNA had been reverse transcribed. Profiled with immunoSEQ multiplex PCR; TCRdb holds only in-frame clones, not every one. Of around 150,000 clones in the sample, less than 9.5% were seen once. As for this clone: As yet, its antigen is unknown.

The receptor comes from a man in his late teens or twenties in good health. The V and J genes are TRBV2 and TRBJ2-5; a possible D gene is TRBD2 (5 bases). Sequencing used central memory CD4+ T cells from blood. CDR3 loop: CASSVDPQRQETQYF. The CDR3 DNA reads TGTGCCAGCAGTGTGGACCCCCAGCGGCAAGAGACCCAGTACTTC.